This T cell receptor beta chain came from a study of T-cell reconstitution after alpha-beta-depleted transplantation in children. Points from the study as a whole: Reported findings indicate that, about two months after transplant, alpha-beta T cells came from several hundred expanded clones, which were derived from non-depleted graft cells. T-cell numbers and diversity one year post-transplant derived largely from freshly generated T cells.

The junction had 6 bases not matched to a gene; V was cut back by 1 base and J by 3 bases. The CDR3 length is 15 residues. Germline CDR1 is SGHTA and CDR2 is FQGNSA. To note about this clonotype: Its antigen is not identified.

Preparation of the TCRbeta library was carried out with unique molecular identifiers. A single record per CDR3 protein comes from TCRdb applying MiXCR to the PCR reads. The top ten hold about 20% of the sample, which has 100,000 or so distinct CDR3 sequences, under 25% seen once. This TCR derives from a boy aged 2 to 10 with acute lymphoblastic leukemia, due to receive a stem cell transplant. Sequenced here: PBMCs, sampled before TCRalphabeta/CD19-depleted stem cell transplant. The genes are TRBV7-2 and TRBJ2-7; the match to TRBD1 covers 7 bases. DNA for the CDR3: TGTGCCAGCAGCTTAGGCAAGGGGGCTAACTACGAGCAGTACTTC. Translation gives CASSLGKGANYEQYF. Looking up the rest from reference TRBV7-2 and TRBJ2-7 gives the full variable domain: GAGVSQSPSNKVTEKGKDVELRCDPISGHTALYWYRQSLGQGLEFLIYFQGNSAPDKSGLPSDRFSAERTGGSVSTLTIQRTQQEDSAVYLCASSLGKGANYEQYFGPGTRLTVT.